The rows below give T cell receptor beta chains drawn from one sample of a study of blood T cells in healthy people across ages. TCRdb re-analysed the 5' RACE reads in MiXCR, keeping a single row per CDR3 protein. The sample lists hundreds of thousands of distinct CDR3 sequences; about 30% were seen once. The source material was blood. The receptors come from a woman aged 80 or older in good health. Each CDR3 is given without its conserved first and last residue. The order of the fields is D gene, V gene, J gene, CDR3 length, CDR3 protein. A D gene is named only where the DNA matches it firmly.

TRBD1,TRBV9,TRBJ1-6,14,ASSPSGTGRDSPLH
.,TRBV5-1,TRBJ2-3,11,ASSLFSPDTQY
TRBD2,TRBV9,TRBJ2-3,11,ASSRDYTDTQY
.,TRBV30,TRBJ2-7,10,AWSDLGYEQY
TRBD2,TRBV3-1,TRBJ2-3,15,ASSQTSGGAQADTQY
TRBD1,TRBV5-5,TRBJ1-1,14,ASSPTAGGQGIEAF
.,TRBV27,TRBJ1-2,14,ASSPTGQSHNYGYT
TRBD1,TRBV20-1,TRBJ2-5,9,SAMTGETQY
.,TRBV3-1,TRBJ2-2,12,ATHRGAGTGELF
TRBD2,TRBV11-3,TRBJ2-5,13,ASSALAGNQETQY
TRBD1,TRBV19,TRBJ2-5,13,ASTSRTGGTETQY
TRBD2,TRBV4-3,TRBJ2-2,16,ASSQDNSGGAFAGELF
TRBD2,TRBV5-1,TRBJ2-1,14,ASTPMSGGAYNEQF
TRBD2,TRBV27,TRBJ2-7,13,ASKFSGGSSYEQY
.,TRBV6-5,TRBJ1-5,16,ASSFSSRGRYSNQPQH
.,TRBV21-1,TRBJ2-5,15,ASSKVGAGRERETQY
.,TRBV19,TRBJ1-5,13,ASTFDRSYNQPQH
.,TRBV3-1,TRBJ2-6,15,ASSPSVITSGANVPT
TRBD2,TRBV20-1,TRBJ2-7,12,SASIAGGLYEQY
.,TRBV2,TRBJ1-5,16,ASSRDVVLGHSNQPQH
.,TRBV6-1,TRBJ1-2,12,ASSEGGAPYGYT
.,TRBV18,TRBJ2-5,15,ASSSAHNLEAGETQY
TRBD2,TRBV9,TRBJ2-1,13,ASSLGGLERNEQF
.,TRBV24-1,TRBJ1-5,12,ATSDRTKSEPQH
TRBD2,TRBV20-1,TRBJ2-3,12,SATMGGGTDTQY
.,TRBV10-3,TRBJ2-1,12,AISVRDAYNEQF
TRBD1,TRBV2,TRBJ1-1,11,ASRDRENTEAF
TRBD1,TRBV6-1,TRBJ1-1,14,ASRPGQGPRSTEAF
.,TRBV7-9,TRBJ2-5,13,ASSLGSQDRETQY
TRBD2,TRBV7-3,TRBJ2-2,12,ASSFLGGAGELF
.,TRBV18,TRBJ2-6,18,ASSRLTPGADLSGANVLT
.,TRBV24-1,TRBJ1-4,14,ATSEAGVATNEKLF
TRBD2,TRBV7-3,TRBJ2-3,16,ASSLGLSGGAYADTQY
.,TRBV7-2,TRBJ1-1,11,ASSLAGLGEAF
TRBD2,TRBV24-1,TRBJ2-1,13,ATSDPSGGANEQF
.,TRBV28,TRBJ1-5,14,ASGQRVDFSNQPQH
.,TRBV2,TRBJ2-6,13,ASSRQLSGANVLT
TRBD2,TRBV12-3/TRBV12-4,TRBJ2-2,14,ASSSRGGPRTGELF
TRBD2,TRBV7-2,TRBJ2-7,13,ASSSQVGGSYEQY
TRBD1,TRBV29-1,TRBJ1-2,11,SVAGQEDYGYT
.,TRBV27,TRBJ2-5,11,ASSLLREETQY